This TCR beta chain was documented in a study of shared clonotypes between healthy human individuals. Overall study: CD4 naive and memory got three plates each, CD8 naive two, CD8 memory one. Broader study findings: The authors sampled blood alone, and tissue repertoires likely differ.

This clone came up once. The antigen is unknown. Study processing details: Junction-only sequences without quality scores came from ImmunoSEQ, so filtering differed. Clones were read by immunoSEQ multiplex PCR, and TCRdb kept only the in-frame ones, dropping some. The DNA was the basis for D and trimming; V, J and clone size are from that table. Of about 1.1 million clones in the sample, 70% to 80% were seen once. This CDR3 has 13 amino acids. With 7 bases removed from V and 0 bases from J, the gap between germline ends came to 9 bases. Germline CDR1 and CDR2: MDHEN and SYDVKM. Sequences were obtained from memory CD4+ T cells from PBMCs. Subset specified: CD45RA-negative fraction. The TCR comes from a man younger than 30 in good health. Some clones in this sample may be carry-over from other donors' samples. The rearrangement uses TRBV28 and TRBJ1-1; no firm D call. CDR3: CASKLRVNTEAFF. In DNA, the CDR3 is TGTGCCAGCAAGCTTAGAGTGAACACTGAAGCTTTCTTT. Drawing the rest from reference TRBV28 and TRBJ1-1, the complete variable domain is DVKVTQSSRYLVKRTGEKVFLECVQDMDHENMFWYRQDPGLGLRLIYFSYDVKMKEKGDIPEGYSVSREKKERFSLILESASTNQTSMYLCASKLRVNTEAFFGQGTRLTVV.